The 15 T cell receptor beta chains below were found in one sample sequenced in a study of early T cells in non-severe SARS-CoV-2 infection (dated by TCRdb to the early 2020s). The protocol used for the library was 5' RACE. Sequenced using a NextSeq 500. TCRdb handled the public reads itself, with Q25 trimming in fastp and clone calling in MiXCR, and kept productive beta chains. Each entry merges the rows of one CDR3 protein and shows their most common DNA and genes. This sample has more than 25,000 distinct CDR3 sequences in its table, and roughly 9.7% of those were observed once. 12% to 15% of the sample goes to the ten largest clones. The sample taken for sequencing was whole blood. The receptors here all came from an adult who was a healthcare worker with PCR-confirmed SARS-CoV-2 infection or an uninfected control (not recorded which).

The table lists this clonotype with many counts. CDR3 nucleotide sequence: TGTGCCAGCAGCTTACAGGGGTCCTATAATTCACCCCTCCACTTT. As protein: CASSLQGSYNSPLHF. This chain connects TRBV7-9 to TRBJ1-6; TRBD1 is a possible D gene (6 bases). The CDR3 has 15 residues. V dropped 2 bases and J dropped 1 base, with 6 bases sitting between them. The germline CDR1 and CDR2 sequences are SEHNR and FQNEAQ (reference sequence).

Notes on this clonotype: A clone one base away is much larger, so this may be a read error. This sequence joins TRBV20-1 and TRBJ1-5; TRBD1 aligns across 9 bases. J lost 3 bases, V lost 5 bases, and 5 bases had no gene match. Germline V gene data show CDR1 as DFQATT and CDR2 as SNEGSKA (reference sequence). The CDR3 loop spans 14 amino acids. This CDR3 is CSAGRTGDNQPQHF. The DNA for the CDR3 is TGCAGTGCTGGGAGGACAGGGGACAATCAGCCCCAGCATTTT.

In its sample, this clonotype was seen many times. The chain uses TRBV10-2 and TRBJ2-1; no firm D call. Trimming took 4 bases from V and 0 from J, leaving 7 bases between them. This CDR3 is built from 14 residues. Germline loops: CDR1 WSHSY, CDR2 SAAADI. The CDR3 loop is CASSAQLSYNEQFF. Written as DNA, the CDR3 is TGCGCCAGCAGTGCACAGCTCTCCTACAATGAGCAGTTCTTC.

This clonotype was counted many times. V is TRBV5-5 and J is TRBJ1-1; D uncertain. Looked up from germline, CDR1 is SGHKS and CDR2 is YYEKEE (reference sequence). The CDR3 totals 15 residues. The V gene lost 4 bases and the J gene lost 5 bases, with 18 bases spanning the gap. As DNA, the CDR3 is TGTGCCAGCAGCCCGGTCGCGACGACCAAGACTGAAGCTTTCTTT. Translated: CASSPVATTKTEAFF.

V is TRBV6-6 and J is TRBJ2-5, with TRBD2 as a possible D gene (6 bases). The germline CDR1 and CDR2 sequences are MNHNY and SVGAGI (reference sequence). Trimming left V 2 bases short and J 4 bases short, with 17 bases between. The CDR3 totals 16 residues. The chain's CDR3 is CASSYPPSAGRETQYF. The CDR3 DNA reads TGTGCCAGCAGTTACCCCCCCTCGGCGGGGCGAGAGACCCAGTACTTC.

This clonotype was seen ten or more times. The chain combines TRBV20-1 with TRBJ2-5; D may be TRBD2 (6 bases). Trimming cost V 3 bases and J 2 bases, with 16 bases left between them. CDR1 is DFQATT, CDR2 SNEGSKA, per germline (reference sequence). CDR3 length equals 15 residues. The CDR3 DNA sequence: TGCAGTGCTAGTCCCTCCGGGGGAAAACAAGAGACCCAGTACTTC. Translated, it gives CSASPSGGKQETQYF.

The V and J genes are TRBV7-2 and TRBJ1-6, with no clear D. V was clipped by 3 bases and J by 10 bases, with 7 bases between them. Looked up from germline, CDR1 is SGHTA and CDR2 is FQGNSA. The CDR3 is 12 amino acids. The CDR3 loop is CASSLDRSPLHF. For the CDR3, the DNA is TGTGCCAGCAGCTTGGACCGGTCACCCCTCCACTTT.

The table lists this clonotype with many counts. The chain combines TRBV5-4 with TRBJ1-2; 12 bases map to TRBD1. This CDR3 has 14 amino acids. Per the germline V gene, CDR1 is SGHNT and CDR2 is YYREEE (reference sequence). V lost 6 bases to trimming and J lost 7 bases; unmatched junction nucleotides: 7. The CDR3 nucleotides are TGTGCCAGCACCGGGACAGGGGGCCTTGGTGGCTACACCTTC. Its protein product is CASTGTGGLGGYTF.

This chain uses TRBV18 with TRBJ2-1, with 7 bases lining up with TRBD1. Trimming cost V 1 base and J 9 bases; bases outside gene matches: 6. CDR1 and CDR2 (germline): KGHSH, LQKENI. The CDR3 spans 14 residues. The CDR3 DNA sequence: TGTGCCAGCTCACCACAGGGGGCAGGGGGTGAGCAGTTCTTC. It codes for CASSPQGAGGEQFF.

This clonotype was seen at least ten times. The V gene is TRBV6-2 or TRBV6-3, the J gene TRBJ2-1; unclear D gene. Germline lookup yields CDR1 MNHEY and CDR2 SVGEGT. Trimming stripped 5 bases from V and 0 bases from J, with 8 bases between. The CDR3 spans 14 residues. The CDR3 bases are TGTGCCAGCAGTCGGGCCAGCTCCTACAATGAGCAGTTCTTC. Translation: CASSRASSYNEQFF.

There are many counts of this clonotype. The chain combines TRBV25-1 with TRBJ2-2, with D unclear. This CDR3 contains 13 residues. V was pared by 10 bases and J by 6 bases, with 15 bases between. Per germline, CDR1 MGHDK and CDR2 SYGVNS. The CDR3 loop reads CATQKGIAGELFF. The CDR3 bases are TGTGCCACCCAGAAAGGGATCGCCGGGGAGCTGTTTTTT.

This clonotype came up many times. J is TRBJ1-1 and V is TRBV29-1; D perhaps matches TRBD1 (6 bases). In germline, CDR1 is SQVTM, CDR2 ANQGSEA. Trimming left V 6 bases short and J 4 bases short, with 12 bases between. This CDR3 is 12 amino acids long. The CDR3 region is CSVSGGRTEAFF. The DNA of the CDR3 is TGCAGCGTCAGCGGGGGCCGCACTGAAGCTTTCTTT.

This clonotype was seen at least ten times. The chain uses TRBV12-3 or TRBV12-4 and TRBJ2-1; the match to TRBD2 covers 7 bases. The V gene end was trimmed by 5 bases and the J gene end by 10 bases; junction bases not matched to a gene: 8. CDR3 length equals 13 residues. CDR3 in amino acids: CASSPAGDLEQFF. Here the CDR3 DNA reads TGTGCCAGCAGTCCCGCGGGGGATTTGGAGCAGTTCTTC.

The CDR3 loop reads CAWSGGALNEKLFF. Written as DNA, the CDR3 is TGTGCCTGGAGTGGAGGTGCCCTCAATGAAAAACTGTTTTTT. V usage is TRBV30 and J usage is TRBJ1-4; D is ambiguous. From germline, CDR1 is GTSNPN and CDR2 SVGIG (reference sequence). Deletions cut 1 base from V and 5 bases from J, with 11 bases between. This CDR3 contains 14 residues.

This clonotype has at least ten counts. The rearrangement uses TRBV7-9 and TRBJ2-2; no clear D gene. V was trimmed by 3 bases and J by 3 bases, leaving 8 bases between them. CDR3 length equals 14 residues. Looked up from germline, CDR1 is SEHNR and CDR2 is FQNEAQ (reference sequence). The DNA of the CDR3 is TGTGCCAGCAGCTTTAGGACCTACACCGGGGAGCTGTTTTTT. Its translation: CASSFRTYTGELFF.